The rows below give T cell receptor beta chains drawn from one sample of a study of response to subunit inactivated influenza vaccine. From the RT-PCR reads, TCRdb called clonotypes with MiXCR, one entry per CDR3 protein. The table records 170,000 or so distinct CDR3 sequences, about 10% of them present only once. The input for sequencing was CD8+ T cells sorted from PBMCs, taken roughly 24 months after vaccination. Receptors originate from a man aged 45 to 75 who received an inactivated influenza vaccine. CDR3s include the opening cysteine and the closing phenylalanine or tryptophan. A D gene is named only where the DNA matches it firmly. Only part of the rows carry a size: once, few, many, or a class if the clone is expanded.

DNA	CDR3	D	V	size	J
TGTGCCAGCAGCCCTTTCTTAGGCACATATAGCTACACCTTC	CASSPFLGTYSYTF	-	TRBV12-3/TRBV12-4	few	TRBJ1-2
TGTGCCAGCAGTTTACCAGGGGCAAGGAATTCACCCCTCCACTTT	CASSLPGARNSPLHF	-	TRBV28	few	TRBJ1-6
TGTGCCAGCAGTTCCCCGGATCGAATCGGCAATCAGCCCCAGCATTTT	CASSSPDRIGNQPQHF	-	TRBV28	-	TRBJ1-5
TGCGCCAGCAGCCAAGATGAGGGGGCTAACTATGGCTACACCTTC	CASSQDEGANYGYTF	-	TRBV4-3	many	TRBJ1-2
TGTGCCAGCAGCGCTGACGGGGACAATGAGCAGTTCTTC	CASSADGDNEQFF	-	TRBV7-9	few	TRBJ2-1
TGTGCCAGCAGCCCGGATGAGTACTATGGCTACACCTTC	CASSPDEYYGYTF	-	TRBV7-9	-	TRBJ1-2
TGTGCCAGCAGTCTCTTCCGGACGCCACAATCAGATACGCAGTATTTT	CASSLFRTPQSDTQYF	-	TRBV6-2/TRBV6-3	few	TRBJ2-3
TGTGCCAGCAGCTGGGGGGGCCACGAGCAGTACTTC	CASSWGGHEQYF	-	TRBV11-2	-	TRBJ2-7
TGCAGTGCTAGCTCCATAGGAGGAAACACTGAAGCTTTCTTT	CSASSIGGNTEAFF	-	TRBV20-1	few	TRBJ1-1
TGCAGCGATAGACAGCCCCCAATGAACACTGAAGCTTTCTTT	CSDRQPPMNTEAFF	-	TRBV29-1	-	TRBJ1-1
TGTGCCAGCAGCTTATCCACGACCGAGCAGTACTTC	CASSLSTTEQYF	-	TRBV5-5	many	TRBJ2-7
TGTGCCAGCAGCCAAGATCGATTCGGGGGGGGAGGGCCTGTGGGAGAGCAGTTCTTC	CASSQDRFGGGGPVGEQFF	TRBD2	TRBV4-2	many	TRBJ2-1
TGCGCCAGCAGTATGGGGGAGGCCTTCTACAATGAGCAGTTCTTC	CASSMGEAFYNEQFF	-	TRBV5-1	many	TRBJ2-1
TGTGCCAGCAGCCAAGCAGGGGTCGGAACCCCTTTTGGGGAGCTGTTTTTT	CASSQAGVGTPFGELFF	-	TRBV4-2	-	TRBJ2-2
TGCGCCAGCAGCCAACGGGACAGCACTGAAGCTTTCTTT	CASSQRDSTEAFF	TRBD1	TRBV4-3	-	TRBJ1-1
TGTGCCAGCACCATCGGACTAGGCGGGTACAATGAGCAGTTCTTC	CASTIGLGGYNEQFF	TRBD2	TRBV27	many	TRBJ2-1
TGTGCCAGCAGATTAAGCCCGACAGCGACTGAAGCTTTCTTT	CASRLSPTATEAFF	-	TRBV6-2/TRBV6-3	-	TRBJ1-1
TGTGCCAGCAGCCAAGTCCTGACAGGAGTTTCGGCCCAGTACTTC	CASSQVLTGVSAQYF	-	TRBV4-2	few	TRBJ2-5
TGTGCCAGCAGTGAAATGGGCGGACTAGCGGGGCATGAGCAGTTCTTC	CASSEMGGLAGHEQFF	TRBD2	TRBV2	many	TRBJ2-1
TGTGCCAGCAGTTACCCGAAGGCGGGGACGTCGAGCACCGGGGAGCTGTTTTTT	CASSYPKAGTSSTGELFF	-	TRBV6-2/TRBV6-3	-	TRBJ2-2